These 26 T cell receptor beta chains came from one sample sequenced in a study of blood T cell repertoires in COVID-19. The assay was immunoSEQ multiplex PCR, and TCRdb's table has in-frame clones only and misses some. The sample includes some 170,000 clones, around 80% seen only once; the top ten take roughly 9.6%. Sequenced sample: peripheral blood. Receptor source: a man in his 60s with active or convalescent COVID-19.

The J gene is TRBJ1-3, the V gene TRBV19; D is unclear. Trimming took 6 bases from V and 4 from J, leaving 28 bases between them. Germline V lookup: CDR1 LNHDA, CDR2 SQIVND (reference sequence). CDR3 length: 19 residues. CDR3 nucleotides: TGTGCCAGTAGGTCGGACGTGACTCAATCGGGGTTGCGAGGAAACACCATATATTTT. Amino acids: CASRSDVTQSGLRGNTIYF.

The chain links TRBV5-1 to TRBJ2-5; 13 nucleotides align to TRBD2. CDR1 is SGHRS and CDR2 is YFSETQ in the germline V gene. The ends lost 3 bases at V and 5 bases at J; junction bases unmatched: 7. The CDR3 consists of 16 residues. CDR3 DNA sequence: TGCGCCAGCAGCTGGGGGACTAGCGGGACTGGGGAGACCCAGTACTTC. It yields the protein CASSWGTSGTGETQYF. Drawing the rest from reference TRBV5-1 and TRBJ2-5, the complete variable domain is KAGVTQTPRYLIKTRGQQVTLSCSPISGHRSVSWYQQTPGQGLQFLFEYFSETQRNKGNFPGRFSGRQFSNSRSEMNVSTLELGDSALYLCASSWGTSGTGETQYFGPGTRLLVL.

The CDR3 spells CASSQAGGRVNEQYF. The CDR3 nucleotides are TGTGCCAGCAGCCAAGCCGGAGGGAGAGTCAACGAGCAGTACTTC. The gene calls are TRBV3-1 (or the pseudogene TRBV3-2) and TRBJ2-7; maybe TRBD2 (6 bases). CDR1 LGHDT and CDR2 YNNKEL come from the germline V gene (reference sequence). The CDR3 consists of 15 residues. V was clipped by 1 base and J by 5 bases, with 15 bases between them.

This clone came up once. The rearrangement joins TRBV5-6 to TRBJ2-1, with 8 bases lining up with TRBD2. Germline-derived CDR1 and CDR2 are SGHDT and YYEEEE. With V trimmed by 0 bases and J by 3 bases, 5 bases remained unmatched. The CDR3 is made up of 16 amino acids. The CDR3 reads CASSLGGLVSYNEQFF. CDR3 sequence (DNA): TGTGCCAGCAGCTTGGGGGGACTAGTAAGCTACAATGAGCAGTTCTTC.

This clone has a single count. The V call is TRBV7-2, the J call TRBJ1-4, with a possible D match to TRBD1 (5 bases). Germline V gene data show CDR1 as SGHTA and CDR2 as FQGNSA. The CDR3 contains 15 residues. Between the trimmed V and J ends, which lost 2 bases and 6 bases, there was a span of 13 bases. CDR3 DNA: TGTGCCAGCAGCTTAAGGGCTGGGGGGGATGAAAAACTGTTTTTT. Translation gives CASSLRAGGDEKLFF.

The chain has TRBV28 and TRBJ1-2; 10 nucleotides align to TRBD1. Germline assignment: CDR1 MDHEN and CDR2 SYDVKM. The trim removed 6 bases at V and 7 bases at J, leaving 8 bases unmatched. This CDR3 has 14 amino acids. CDR3 DNA sequence: TGTGCCAGCAGGGGACCGGGACAGGGGATTGGCTACACCTTC. The encoded protein is CASRGPGQGIGYTF.

The rearrangement uses TRBV2 and TRBJ1-4; D uncertain. The CDR3 covers 15 residues. V shed 7 bases and J shed 0 bases, with 12 bases lying between them. CDR1 SNHLY and CDR2 FYNNEI come from the germline V gene. CDR3 DNA sequence: TGTGCCAGCATCTCGCCGGGAACAACTAATGAAAAACTGTTTTTT. Encoded protein: CASISPGTTNEKLFF.

Note on this clone: One end of the junction fails to match germline, which may point to a read error. The chain is built from TRBV4-2 and TRBJ2-4; TRBD2 matches at 7 bases. The CDR3 spans 15 residues. Per the germline V gene, CDR1 is LGHNA and CDR2 is YNFKEQ. CDR3 protein: CASSQDRTSAGLLFF. DNA of the CDR3: TGTGCCAGCAGCCAAGATCGCACTAGCGCTGGCCTACTTTTCTTC.

This chain joins TRBV5-4 and TRBJ1-1, with D unclear. Trimming shortened V by 4 bases and J by 5 bases, and 15 bases separated the two germline ends. CDR1 is SGHNT, CDR2 YYREEE, per germline (reference sequence). The CDR3 is 14 amino acids. The CDR3 nucleotides read TGTGCCAGCAGCATCGTCGGCGCGGGGACTGAAGCTTTCTTT. Translation: CASSIVGAGTEAFF.

This sequence joins TRBV24-1 and TRBJ2-1; 9 bases agree with TRBD1. CDR1 and CDR2 (germline): KGHDR, SFDVKD. With 4 bases clipped from V and 5 bases from J, the junction kept 8 bases outside the gene matches. This CDR3 has 16 residues. DNA of the CDR3: TGTGCCACCAGTGACTCAGACAGGGGGAGAAACAATGAGCAGTTCTTC. Its protein product is CATSDSDRGRNNEQFF.

V usage is TRBV28 and J usage is TRBJ2-1; TRBD2 agrees at 9 bases. V lost 3 bases to trimming and J lost 7 bases; unmatched junction nucleotides: 13. Looked up from germline, CDR1 is MDHEN and CDR2 is SYDVKM. This CDR3 region has 17 residues. As DNA, the CDR3 is TGTGCCAGCAGTTTTCAGGCAAGCGGGAGGAGGCGGAATGAGCAGTTCTTC. The encoded protein is CASSFQASGRRRNEQFF.

The J gene is TRBJ1-1, the V gene TRBV21-1; TRBD1, the D gene given by the table, was not confirmed from the DNA. TRBV21-1 is described as a pseudogene. This CDR3 has 17 amino acids. CDR3 coding DNA: TGTGCCAGCAGCAAAGAAGAGGCCTCGGACAGGGGCACTGAAGCTTTCTTT. This translates into CASSKEEASDRGTEAFF.

The chain combines TRBV28 with TRBJ1-5; possible D gene TRBD1, 5 bases. This CDR3 contains 15 residues. Trimming removed 1 base at V and 2 bases at J, with 9 bases between. Per germline, CDR1 MDHEN and CDR2 SYDVKM. DNA for the CDR3: TGTGCCAGCAGTTTATACGCCAGGGGCAATCAGCCCCAGCATTTT. It is translated as CASSLYARGNQPQHF.

This clone has a handful of counts. The V and J genes are TRBV5-1 and TRBJ2-5; TRBD2 aligns across 8 bases. After removal of 2 bases from V and 1 base from J, the junction contained 7 bases not matched to a gene. Germline V gene lookup returns CDR1 SGHRS and CDR2 YFSETQ. The CDR3 is 16 amino acids. CDR3 nucleotides: TGCGCCAGCAGCTTCCTAGCGGGTCCCCTCCAAGAGACCCAGTACTTC. Its protein is CASSFLAGPLQETQYF.

The DNA for the CDR3 is TGCGCCAGCAGCCCCAGGGCAGGGGCAACTAATGAAAAACTGTTTTTT. Protein sequence: CASSPRAGATNEKLFF. This chain links TRBV5-1 with TRBJ1-4, with D tentatively TRBD1 (6 bases). Germline V gives CDR1 SGHRS, CDR2 YFSETQ. V was trimmed by 4 bases and J by 0 bases, leaving 13 bases between them. This CDR3 has 16 amino acids.

This chain connects TRBV24-1 to TRBJ1-5; D possibly corresponds to TRBD1 (6 bases). Per the germline V gene, CDR1 is KGHDR and CDR2 is SFDVKD. V lost 9 bases and J lost 3, with 8 bases in between. The CDR3 spans 12 residues. This CDR3 is CATQGTNQPQHF. The CDR3 DNA reads as TGTGCCACCCAGGGGACCAATCAGCCCCAGCATTTT.

This chain connects TRBV2 to TRBJ2-7; D is perhaps TRBD1 (5 bases). V was cut by 7 bases and J by 2 bases, with 12 bases left in between. Germline-derived CDR1 and CDR2 are SNHLY and FYNNEI. This CDR3 contains 13 residues. This CDR3 is CASNRQGTYEQYF. In nucleotides, the CDR3 is TGTGCCAGCAATAGGCAGGGAACCTACGAGCAGTACTTC.

The V and J genes are TRBV20-1 and TRBJ1-1, with D possibly being TRBD1 (6 bases). Germline lookup yields CDR1 DFQATT and CDR2 SNEGSKA (reference sequence). This CDR3 comprises 11 residues. Trimming removed 3 bases at V and 6 bases at J, with 8 bases between. The CDR3 DNA follows: TGCAGTGCTAGGGGGGCGTCTGAAGCTTTCTTT. Encoded protein: CSARGASEAFF.

V is TRBV9 and J is TRBJ2-2; 11 nucleotides agree with TRBD2. V dropped 2 bases and J dropped 0; count of bases not matched to a gene: 3. Germline V lookup: CDR1 SGDLS, CDR2 YYNGEE. CDR3 size: 17 residues. The CDR3 is CASSVTSGAPNTGELFF. CDR3 in DNA: TGTGCCAGCAGCGTGACTAGCGGGGCGCCGAACACCGGGGAGCTGTTTTTT.

The V and J genes are TRBV27 and TRBJ2-1, with TRBD2 identical over 7 bases. CDR1 is MNHEY and CDR2 is SMNVEV in the germline V gene (reference sequence). The V segment lost 0 bases and the J segment 6 bases; nucleotides outside the gene matches: 2. This CDR3 is built from 14 residues. The CDR3 here is CASSLSRLANEQFF. The CDR3 bases are TGTGCCAGCAGTTTATCCCGACTAGCCAATGAGCAGTTCTTC.

The V call is TRBV3-1 (or the pseudogene TRBV3-2), the J call TRBJ2-5; D might be TRBD1 (6 bases). The V end was cut by 2 bases, the J end by 1 base, with 17 bases between. Germline CDR1 and CDR2: LGHDT and YNNKEL (reference sequence). The CDR3 consists of 17 residues. CDR3 amino acids: CASSQPPAKGVQETQYF. CDR3 DNA: TGTGCCAGCAGCCAACCCCCGGCGAAGGGGGTCCAAGAGACCCAGTACTTC.

The sample holds a few counts of this clone. V and J are TRBV23-1 and TRBJ1-1, with 7 positions matching TRBD1. TRBV23-1 is labeled an ORF, and its function is uncertain. V dropped 4 bases and J dropped 2; count of bases not matched to a gene: 7. The CDR3 loop spans 15 amino acids. The CDR3 DNA is TGCGCCAGCAGTCTTGCGCGGACAGGAAACACTGAAGCTTTCTTT. Encoded protein: CASSLARTGNTEAFF.

This clone was counted once. The chain employs TRBV24-1 and TRBJ2-1; D possibly corresponds to TRBD1 (5 bases). Germline values: CDR1 KGHDR, CDR2 SFDVKD. Deletions cut 5 bases from V and 3 bases from J, with 13 bases between. This CDR3 spans 15 amino acids. CDR3 residues: CATSGGALIYNEQFF. Here the CDR3 DNA reads TGTGCCACCAGTGGTGGGGCCTTAATCTACAATGAGCAGTTCTTC.

The gene calls are TRBV7-9 and TRBJ2-5; 7 positions match TRBD1. Germline CDR1 and CDR2: SEHNR and FQNEAQ (reference sequence). The CDR3 totals 15 residues. Trimming removed 2 bases from V and 5 bases from J; junction bases left unmatched: 8. Here the CDR3 DNA reads TGTGCCAGCAGCTTACACGGACAGGCGGCGGAGACCCAGTACTTC. Its translation: CASSLHGQAAETQYF.

The rearrangement links TRBV5-6 to TRBJ2-7; 10 positions match TRBD1. The CDR3 has 13 residues. The J segment lost 6 bases and the V segment lost 4 bases, leaving 4 bases of the junction unmatched. Germline V CDR1 and CDR2: SGHDT, YYEEEE. The CDR3 spells CASSPGQGGEQYF. The CDR3 nucleotides are TGTGCCAGCAGCCCCGGACAGGGGGGCGAGCAGTACTTC.

This clone came up once. The chain carries TRBV6-5 and TRBJ1-1, with 8 bases fitting TRBD1. The ends lost 4 bases at V and 2 bases at J; junction bases unmatched: 3. The germline V gene encodes CDR1 MNHEY and CDR2 SVGAGI. This CDR3 is built from 14 residues. Here the CDR3 reads CASSSQGANTEAFF. The DNA for the CDR3 is TGTGCCAGCAGTTCCCAGGGGGCCAACACTGAAGCTTTCTTT.